The entry below describes one TCR beta chain. Its antigen is currently unknown. The length of the CDR3 is 16 residues. J gave up 7 bases and V 9 bases, and 13 bases lay outside the gene matches. The germline V gene encodes CDR1 LNHDA and CDR2 SQIVND (reference sequence). Amplification of TCR beta CDR3 regions used RNA as the template. The study used the HTBI primer set for a first-round RT-PCR of the TCR CDR3. MiXCR, run by TCRdb on the multiplex PCR reads, gives a single entry per CDR3 protein. The profile shows roughly 170,000 distinct CDR3 sequences, more than 15% of them singletons. These data are taken from a study of T cells in Graves' hyperthyroidism and ophthalmopathy. Graves' hyperthyroidism qualified as stable when ophthalmopathy did not progress within 18 months. Cells are PBMCs isolated from roughly 9.2 ml of fresh blood. Study results and limitations: The authors' 13 V-J model separated ophthalmopathy from stable hyperthyroidism.

The source material was blood. This chain joins TRBV19 and TRBJ2-2; 11 nucleotides agree with TRBD1. This TCR derives from a woman in her fifties or sixties with Graves' hyperthyroidism. CDR3 sequence: CASTTGRTGGFGELFF. DNA of the CDR3: TGTGCCAGCACGACCGGGCGGACAGGGGGCTTCGGGGAGCTGTTTTTT. The whole variable domain, filled in from reference TRBV19 and TRBJ2-2, reads DGGITQSPKYLFRKEGQNVTLSCEQNLNHDAMYWYRQDPGQGLRLIYYSQIVNDFQKGDIAEGYSVSREKKESFPLTVTSAQKNPTAFYLCASTTGRTGGFGELFFGEGSRLTVL.